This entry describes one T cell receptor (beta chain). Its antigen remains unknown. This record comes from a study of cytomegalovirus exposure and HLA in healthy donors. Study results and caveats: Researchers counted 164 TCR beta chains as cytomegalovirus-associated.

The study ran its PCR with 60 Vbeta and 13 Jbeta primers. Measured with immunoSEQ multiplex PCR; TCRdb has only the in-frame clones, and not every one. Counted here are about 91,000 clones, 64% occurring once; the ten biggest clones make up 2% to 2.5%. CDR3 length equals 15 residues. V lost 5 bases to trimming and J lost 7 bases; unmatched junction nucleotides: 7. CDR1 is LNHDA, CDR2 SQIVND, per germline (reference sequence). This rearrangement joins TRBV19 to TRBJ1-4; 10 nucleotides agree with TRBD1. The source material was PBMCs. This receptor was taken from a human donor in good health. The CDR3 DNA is TGTGCCAGTAGTGCCAGGACAGGGGGATTTGAAAAACTGTTTTTT. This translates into CASSARTGGFEKLFF.